Below are 13 T cell receptor beta chains sequenced from a single sample in a study of blood T cell repertoires in COVID-19. Assay: immunoSEQ multiplex PCR; the TCRdb copy retains only in-frame clones and omits some. The table has some 260,000 clones, more than 60% seen once. Input material: peripheral blood. The source is a woman in her thirties or forties with active or convalescent COVID-19.

This sequence joins TRBV13 and TRBJ2-1; 9 bases line up with TRBD2. The V segment lost 0 bases and the J segment 3 bases; nucleotides outside the gene matches: 0. The germline CDR1 and CDR2 sequences are PRHDT and FYEKMQ (reference sequence). The CDR3 extends over 15 amino acids. The CDR3 coding sequence is TGTGCCAGCAGCTTAGGGACTAGCGGCTACAATGAGCAGTTCTTC. Translated, it gives CASSLGTSGYNEQFF.

This clone appeared a few times. This chain joins TRBV27 and TRBJ2-2, with D maybe TRBD2 (5 bases). Trimming shortened V by 2 bases and J by 0 bases, and 7 bases separated the two germline ends. The CDR3 runs 15 residues. Germline CDR1 MNHEY, CDR2 SMNVEV (reference sequence). CDR3 DNA: TGTGCCAGCAGTTTAGAGGGCCCGAACACCGGGGAGCTGTTTTTT. Translation: CASSLEGPNTGELFF.

The chain is built from TRBV9 and TRBJ2-7, with a tentative D call TRBD2 (6 bases). CDR1 is SGDLS, CDR2 YYNGEE, per germline. This CDR3 is 14 amino acids long. V gave up 4 bases and J gave up 2 bases, with 13 bases separating them. This CDR3 reads CASSPPLATYEQYV. DNA of the CDR3: TGTGCCAGCAGCCCTCCCCTAGCGACCTACGAGCAGTACGTC.

This chain links TRBV5-1 with TRBJ2-3, with 9 bases aligning to TRBD1. Losses at the gene ends were 2 bases for V and 2 bases for J; bases not matched to a gene: 3. Germline V gene data show CDR1 as SGHRS and CDR2 as YFSETQ. CDR3 length equals 15 residues. CDR3 sequence reads: CASSLQGAYTDTQYF. DNA for the CDR3: TGCGCCAGCAGCTTACAGGGGGCGTACACAGATACGCAGTATTTT.

The V call is TRBV28, the J call TRBJ2-5; D is possibly TRBD2 (6 bases). V lost 7 bases to trimming and J lost 5 bases, with 11 bases between them. Germline V lookup: CDR1 MDHEN, CDR2 SYDVKM. The CDR3 runs 12 residues. The CDR3 DNA is TGTGCCAGCACTGGGGGGTGGGAGACCCAGTACTTC. Its protein is CASTGGWETQYF. The full variable domain, in which reference TRBV28 and TRBJ2-5 provide the parts outside the CDR3, is DVKVTQSSRYLVKRTGEKVFLECVQDMDHENMFWYRQDPGLGLRLIYFSYDVKMKEKGDIPEGYSVSREKKERFSLILESASTNQTSMYLCASTGGWETQYFGPGTRLLVL.

This chain's CDR3 is CASSFDSPDYGYTF. CDR3 nucleotide sequence: TGCGCCAGCAGCTTTGACAGTCCGGACTATGGCTACACCTTC. The V gene is TRBV5-1, the J gene TRBJ1-2; D perhaps matches TRBD1 (5 bases). The CDR3 is 14 amino acids. Trimming removed 2 bases at V and 3 bases at J, with 11 bases between. CDR1 SGHRS and CDR2 YFSETQ come from the germline V gene.

This chain joins TRBV9 and TRBJ2-1; 12 nucleotides line up with TRBD2. This CDR3 comprises 15 residues. The germline CDR1 and CDR2 sequences are SGDLS and YYNGEE. J lost 5 bases, V lost 4 bases, and 4 bases had no gene match. Here the CDR3 DNA reads TGTGCCAGCAGCCACCTAGCGGGGGGGGACAATGAGCAGTTCTTC. Protein sequence: CASSHLAGGDNEQFF.

The V call is TRBV19, the J call TRBJ1-2, with TRBD1 matching over 8 bases. The CDR3 has 14 amino acids. Germline values: CDR1 LNHDA, CDR2 SQIVND (reference sequence). V shed 4 bases, J shed 5 bases, and the junction held 6 bases outside the gene matches. The CDR3 bases are TGTGCCAGTAGTAATCAGGGGGCTACATATGGCTACACCTTC. This encodes CASSNQGATYGYTF.

This clone was observed a single time. This chain connects TRBV7-9 to TRBJ1-2; D remains unclear. Germline V CDR1 and CDR2: SEHNR, FQNEAQ (reference sequence). The V end was cut by 5 bases, the J end by 9 bases, with 16 bases between. This CDR3 is built from 13 residues. DNA for the CDR3: TGTGCCAGCAGCCCAGAGGTTATTACTAGCTACACCTTC. Translating it yields CASSPEVITSYTF. Using reference TRBV7-9 and TRBJ1-2 for the parts outside the CDR3, the full variable domain is DTGVSQNPRHKITKRGQNVTFRCDPISEHNRLYWYRQTLGQGPEFLTYFQNEAQLEKSRLLSDRFSAERPKGSFSTLEIQRTEQGDSAMYLCASSPEVITSYTFGSGTRLTVV.

V is TRBV7-5 and J is TRBJ2-3; the table names TRBD2, a call not compared with the DNA. TRBV7-5 is noted as a pseudogene. The CDR3 is 17 amino acids. The CDR3 loop is CVRSTSTGKTSTDTQYF. CDR3 nucleotide sequence: TGTGTCAGAAGCACCTCGACCGGAAAGACTAGCACAGATACGCAGTATTTT.

This chain joins TRBV28 and TRBJ1-6; D gene ambiguous. With 5 bases removed from V and 0 bases from J, the gap between germline ends came to 14 bases. The CDR3 runs to 17 residues. From germline, CDR1 is MDHEN and CDR2 SYDVKM. The CDR3 here is CASSQLTGGSYNSPLHF. In nucleotides, the CDR3 is TGTGCCAGCAGTCAACTAACCGGCGGCTCCTATAATTCACCCCTCCACTTT.

The rearrangement uses TRBV2 and TRBJ2-5; 10 nucleotides match TRBD2. Germline V gene data show CDR1 as SNHLY and CDR2 as FYNNEI. The length of the CDR3 is 15 residues. The V gene end was trimmed by 7 bases and the J gene end by 1 base; junction bases not matched to a gene: 6. CDR3 bases: TGTGCCAGCACCCTTAGGACTAGCGGCCAAGAGACCCAGTACTTC. It specifies CASTLRTSGQETQYF.

This rearrangement joins TRBV24-1 to TRBJ1-5; D call uncertain. Trimming removed 7 bases at V and 0 bases at J, with 9 bases between. CDR1 KGHDR and CDR2 SFDVKD come from the germline V gene. This CDR3 spans 14 amino acids. The CDR3 spells CATSTTSSNQPQHF. The DNA for the CDR3 is TGTGCCACCAGCACCACAAGTAGCAATCAGCCCCAGCATTTT.